The sequence of this T cell receptor beta chain was determined in a study of CD8 T cells in ankylosing spondylitis. The study, taken as a whole, reports: Made up of under ten highly homologous variants, a TCR beta motif appeared characteristic of ankylosing spondylitis blood.

From the 5' RACE reads, TCRdb called clonotypes with MiXCR, one entry per CDR3 protein. The data show some 38,000 distinct CDR3 sequences, approximately 10% seen once. As regards this clonotype: Antigen unknown.

The sample taken for sequencing was blood, either unsorted or a sorted T cell fraction (not recorded which). This sequence originates from a male donor with ankylosing spondylitis or in good health (not recorded which).

CDR3 nucleotides: TGTGCCAGCAGTTCCCGCCAGGGGGCTCAGGAGCAGTACTTC. It translates to CASSSRQGAQEQYF. This chain joins TRBV27 and TRBJ2-7; 8 positions match TRBD1. The germline CDR1 and CDR2 sequences are MNHEY and SMNVEV (reference sequence). V was pared by 4 bases and J by 7 bases, with 9 bases of the junction left unmatched. The CDR3 totals 14 residues.